This TCR beta chain was obtained from a study of blood T cells in healthy people across ages. From germline, CDR1 is LGHNA and CDR2 YNFKEQ. There are 15 residues in the CDR3. Trimming took 0 bases from V and 3 from J; bases not matched to a gene: 3. In its sample, this clonotype was seen a few times. Primed by a sample-barcoded 5' primer and a J-beta primer mix, a second PCR proceeded for 7 to 11 cycles. TCRdb recomputed calls from the 5' RACE reads with MiXCR, one row per CDR3 protein. Of about 1 million distinct CDR3 sequences listed, 35% to 55% are singletons. This TCR came from a woman aged 60-70 years in good health. This chain uses TRBV4-2 with TRBJ2-5, with TRBD2 matching 8 bases. Sequencing was performed on blood. This CDR3 reads CASSQEGAGEETQYF. The CDR3 DNA follows: TGTGCCAGCAGCCAAGAAGGAGCGGGGGAAGAGACCCAGTACTTC.